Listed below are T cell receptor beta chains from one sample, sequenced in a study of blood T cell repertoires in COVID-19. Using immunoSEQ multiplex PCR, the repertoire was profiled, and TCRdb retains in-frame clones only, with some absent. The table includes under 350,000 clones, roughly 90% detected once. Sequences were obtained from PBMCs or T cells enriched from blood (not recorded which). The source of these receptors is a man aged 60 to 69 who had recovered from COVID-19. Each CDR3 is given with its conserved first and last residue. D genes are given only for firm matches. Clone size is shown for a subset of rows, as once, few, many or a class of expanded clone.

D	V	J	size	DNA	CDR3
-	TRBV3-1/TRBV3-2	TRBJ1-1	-	TGTGCCAGCAGCCAGGGAGTTATGAACACTGAAGCTTTCTTT	CASSQGVMNTEAFF
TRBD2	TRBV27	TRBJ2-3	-	TGTGCCAGCAGCCCGAGGGGCGGGGGGACTCGCACAGATACGCAGTATTTT	CASSPRGGGTRTDTQYF
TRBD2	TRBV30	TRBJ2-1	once	TGTGCCTGGAGTTCTAGACTAGCGTCGAATGAGCAGTTCTTC	CAWSSRLASNEQFF
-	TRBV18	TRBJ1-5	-	TGTGCCAGCTCTCCTTTTACACGGAGTAGCAATCAGCCCCAGCATTTT	CASSPFTRSSNQPQHF
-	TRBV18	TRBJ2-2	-	TGTGCCAGCTCAAAACAGGGTTCCACCGGGGAGCTGTTTTTT	CASSKQGSTGELFF
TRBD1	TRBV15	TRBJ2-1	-	TGTGCCACCAGCACCCGTTGGGGGACAGGGGCCCGAATGTCCTACAATGAGCAGTTCTTC	CATSTRWGTGARMSYNEQFF
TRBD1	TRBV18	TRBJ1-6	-	TGTGCCAGCTCACCCGACAGGGTTAATTCACCCCTCCACTTT	CASSPDRVNSPLHF
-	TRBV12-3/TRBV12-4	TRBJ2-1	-	TGTGCCAGCAGTTTATGGCACAATGAGCAGTTCTTC	CASSLWHNEQFF
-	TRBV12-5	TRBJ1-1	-	TGTGCTAGTGGTTCCCCCCTTGTGACTGAAGCTTTCTTT	CASGSPLVTEAFF
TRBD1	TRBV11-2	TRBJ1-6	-	TGTGCCAGCAGCGTTGACGGACAGGAATTTAATTCACCCCTCCACTTT	CASSVDGQEFNSPLHF
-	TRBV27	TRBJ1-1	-	TGTGCCAGCAGCTTCGGGGAGGGTAACACTGAAGCTTTCTTT	CASSFGEGNTEAFF
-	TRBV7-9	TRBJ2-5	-	TGTGCCAGCAGCTTAGTTGCGGGGTTGGGGGAGACCCAGTACTTC	CASSLVAGLGETQYF
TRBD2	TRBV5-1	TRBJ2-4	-	TGCGCCAGCAGCCCGGGACTAGCGGGAACCTCAGGAAGAGCCAAAAACATTCAGTACTTC	CASSPGLAGTSGRAKNIQYF
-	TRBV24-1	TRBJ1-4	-	TGTGCCACCATAATCGGTGGACAGCTTAATGAAAAACTGTTTTTT	CATIIGGQLNEKLFF
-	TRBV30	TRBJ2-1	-	TGTGCCTGGAGCCCGGTAGGGGCCTACAATGAGCAGTTCTTC	CAWSPVGAYNEQFF
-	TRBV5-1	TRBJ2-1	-	TGCGCCAGCAGACCGGACAGCCCCGTCGATGAGCAGTTCTTC	CASRPDSPVDEQFF
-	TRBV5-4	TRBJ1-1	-	TGTGCCAGCAGCAGAGGACAGCACACTGAAGCTTTCTTT	CASSRGQHTEAFF
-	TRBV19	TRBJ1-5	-	TGTGCCAGTAGTACGGTCAGGGGATTAGGCAATCAGCCCCAGCATTTT	CASSTVRGLGNQPQHF
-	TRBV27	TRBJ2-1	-	TGTGCCAGCAGTAAGGGACAAGCCTACAATGAGCAGTTCTTC	CASSKGQAYNEQFF
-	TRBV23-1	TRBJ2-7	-	TGCGCCAGCATCTCGACAGAATCCTACGAGCAGTACTTC	CASISTESYEQYF
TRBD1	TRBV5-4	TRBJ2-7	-	TGTGCCAGCAGCCAGGCCCCCGGGACAGCGGCCTACGAGCAGTACTTC	CASSQAPGTAAYEQYF
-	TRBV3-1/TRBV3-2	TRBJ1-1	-	TGTGCCAGCAGCCACCGGGACACAAACACTGAAGCTTTCTTT	CASSHRDTNTEAFF
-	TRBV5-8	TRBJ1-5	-	TGTGCCAGCAGCTTGTGGACTAAAAGCAATCAGCCCCAGCATTTT	CASSLWTKSNQPQHF
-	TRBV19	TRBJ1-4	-	TGTGCCAGTAGTTTTACGACAGGACCTAATGAAAAACTGTTTTTT	CASSFTTGPNEKLFF
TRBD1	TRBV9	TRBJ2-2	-	TGTGCCAGCAGCCGGACAGGGGTGAACACCGGGGAGCTGTTTTTT	CASSRTGVNTGELFF
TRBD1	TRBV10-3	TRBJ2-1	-	TGTGCCATCAGGCCCGCGGGACAGGGGTATGGTGAGCAGTTCTTC	CAIRPAGQGYGEQFF
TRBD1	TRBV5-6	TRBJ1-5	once	TGTGCCAGCAGCGAATGGACAGGAATATATCAGCCCCAGCATTTT	CASSEWTGIYQPQHF
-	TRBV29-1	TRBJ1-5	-	TGCAGCGTTACCGATAGCATTAATCAGCCCCAGCATTTT	CSVTDSINQPQHF
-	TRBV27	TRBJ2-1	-	TGTGCCAGCAGTTTCGCCAGGGACTACAATGAGCAGTTCTTC	CASSFARDYNEQFF
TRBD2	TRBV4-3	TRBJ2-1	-	TGCGCCAGCAGCCAATCCGTTGGGGGGGGCTACAATGAGCAGTTCTTC	CASSQSVGGGYNEQFF
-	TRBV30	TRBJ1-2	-	TGTGCCTGGAGTGAAGCAGGTGGCTATGGCTACACCTTC	CAWSEAGGYGYTF